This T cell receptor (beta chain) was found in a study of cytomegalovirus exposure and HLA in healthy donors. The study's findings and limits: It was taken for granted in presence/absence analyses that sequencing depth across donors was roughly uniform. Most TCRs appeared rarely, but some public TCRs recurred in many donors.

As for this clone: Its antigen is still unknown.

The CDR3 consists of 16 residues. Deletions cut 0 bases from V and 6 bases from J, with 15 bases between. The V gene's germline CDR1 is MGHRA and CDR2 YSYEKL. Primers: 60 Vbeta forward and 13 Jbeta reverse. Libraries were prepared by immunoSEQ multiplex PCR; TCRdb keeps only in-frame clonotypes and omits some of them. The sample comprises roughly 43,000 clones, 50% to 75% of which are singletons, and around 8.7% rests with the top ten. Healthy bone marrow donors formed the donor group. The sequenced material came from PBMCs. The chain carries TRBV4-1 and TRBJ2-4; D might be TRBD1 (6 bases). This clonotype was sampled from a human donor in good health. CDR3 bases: TGCGCCAGCAGCCAAGATCGTTATCAAGGGGGAAACATTCAGTACTTC. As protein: CASSQDRYQGGNIQYF.